This T cell receptor (beta chain) was obtained from a study of post-analysis software for immune sequencing data. This clonotype was counted a few times. Its antigen is undetermined. The authors incorporated unique molecular identifiers into the TCR beta cDNA libraries. TCRdb itself ran the PCR reads through MiXCR, one entry per CDR3 protein. The table has about 540,000 distinct CDR3 sequences, approximately 31% seen once; the top ten hold less than 6%. Trimming left V 0 bases short and J 6 bases short, with 9 bases between. Germline V gives CDR1 SGHRS, CDR2 YFSETQ. The CDR3 has 13 residues. Points from the study as a whole: About five TRBV segments appeared more often in patients than in controls, and TRBV5-6, TRBV5-1 and TRBV20-1 were among these.

This TCR was sampled from a girl younger than 18 with multiple sclerosis. This chain uses TRBV5-1 with TRBJ1-1; weak D call: TRBD1 (5 bases). Sequencing was done on a sample of blood. CDR3: CASSLVQGAEAFF. In DNA form, the CDR3 reads TGCGCCAGCAGCTTGGTCCAGGGAGCTGAAGCTTTCTTT.